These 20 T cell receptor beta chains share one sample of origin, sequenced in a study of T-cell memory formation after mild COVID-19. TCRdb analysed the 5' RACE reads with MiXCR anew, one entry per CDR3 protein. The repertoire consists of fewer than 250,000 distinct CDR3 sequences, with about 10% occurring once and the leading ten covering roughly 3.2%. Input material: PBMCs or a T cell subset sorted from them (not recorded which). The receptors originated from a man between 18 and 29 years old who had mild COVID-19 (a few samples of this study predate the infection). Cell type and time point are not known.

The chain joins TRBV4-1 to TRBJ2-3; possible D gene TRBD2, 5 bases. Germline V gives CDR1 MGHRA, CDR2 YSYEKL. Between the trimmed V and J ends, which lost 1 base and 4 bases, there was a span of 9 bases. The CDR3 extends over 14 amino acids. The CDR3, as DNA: TGCGCCAGCAGCCAAGCACTAGTTCCAGATACGCAGTATTTT. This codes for CASSQALVPDTQYF.

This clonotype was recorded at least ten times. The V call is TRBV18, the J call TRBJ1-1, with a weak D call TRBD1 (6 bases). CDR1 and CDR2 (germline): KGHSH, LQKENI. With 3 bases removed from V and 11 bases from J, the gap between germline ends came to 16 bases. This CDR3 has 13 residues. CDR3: CASSPSDSRGAFF. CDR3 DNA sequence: TGTGCCAGCTCACCCTCGGACAGCCGAGGGGCTTTCTTT.

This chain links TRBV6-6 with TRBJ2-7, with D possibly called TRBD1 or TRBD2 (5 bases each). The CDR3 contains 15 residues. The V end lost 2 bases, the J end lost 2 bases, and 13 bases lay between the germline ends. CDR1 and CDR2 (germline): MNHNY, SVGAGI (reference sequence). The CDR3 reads CASSYPGKLAYEQYF. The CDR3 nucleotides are TGTGCCAGCAGTTACCCAGGGAAACTAGCCTACGAGCAGTACTTC.

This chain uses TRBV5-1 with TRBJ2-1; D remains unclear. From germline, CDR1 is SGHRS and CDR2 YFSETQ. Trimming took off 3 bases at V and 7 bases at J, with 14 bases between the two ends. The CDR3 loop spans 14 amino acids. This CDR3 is CASSYTVSRNEQFF. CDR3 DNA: TGCGCCAGCAGCTACACCGTTAGCAGGAATGAGCAGTTCTTC. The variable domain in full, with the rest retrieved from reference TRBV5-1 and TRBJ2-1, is KAGVTQTPRYLIKTRGQQVTLSCSPISGHRSVSWYQQTPGQGLQFLFEYFSETQRNKGNFPGRFSGRQFSNSRSEMNVSTLELGDSALYLCASSYTVSRNEQFFGPGTRLTVL.

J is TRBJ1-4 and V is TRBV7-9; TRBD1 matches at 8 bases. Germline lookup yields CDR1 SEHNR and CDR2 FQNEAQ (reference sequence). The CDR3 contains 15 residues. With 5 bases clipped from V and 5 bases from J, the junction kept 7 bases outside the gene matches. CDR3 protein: CASSRTGRENEKLFF. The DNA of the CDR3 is TGTGCCAGCAGCAGGACAGGGAGGGAGAATGAAAAACTGTTTTTT.

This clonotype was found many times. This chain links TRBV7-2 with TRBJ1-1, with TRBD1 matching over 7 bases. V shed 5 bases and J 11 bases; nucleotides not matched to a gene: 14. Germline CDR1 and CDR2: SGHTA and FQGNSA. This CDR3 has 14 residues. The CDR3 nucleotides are TGTGCCAGCAGCATTCGACAGGGTGCCCATCGGGCTTTCTTT. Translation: CASSIRQGAHRAFF. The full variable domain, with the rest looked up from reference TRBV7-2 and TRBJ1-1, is GAGVSQSPSNKVTEKGKDVELRCDPISGHTALYWYRQSLGQGLEFLIYFQGNSAPDKSGLPSDRFSAERTGGSVSTLTIQRTQQEDSAVYLCASSIRQGAHRAFFGQGTRLTVV.

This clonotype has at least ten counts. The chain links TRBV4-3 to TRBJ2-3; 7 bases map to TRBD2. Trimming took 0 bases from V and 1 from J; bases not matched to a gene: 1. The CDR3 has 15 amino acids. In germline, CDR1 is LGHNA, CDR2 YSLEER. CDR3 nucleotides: TGCGCCAGCAGCCAAGAGGCGGGGGGCACAGATACGCAGTATTTT. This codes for CASSQEAGGTDTQYF.

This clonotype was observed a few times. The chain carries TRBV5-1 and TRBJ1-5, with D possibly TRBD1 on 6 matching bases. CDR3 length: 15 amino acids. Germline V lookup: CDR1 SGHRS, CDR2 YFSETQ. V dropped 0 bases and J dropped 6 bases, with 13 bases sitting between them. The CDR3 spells CASSLGPGDGQPQHF. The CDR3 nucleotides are TGCGCCAGCAGCTTGGGGCCAGGGGACGGTCAGCCCCAGCATTTT.

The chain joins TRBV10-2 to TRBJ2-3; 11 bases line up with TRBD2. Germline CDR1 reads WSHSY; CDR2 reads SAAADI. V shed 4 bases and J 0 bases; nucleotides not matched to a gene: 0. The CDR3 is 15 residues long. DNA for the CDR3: TGCGCCAGCAGTGGACTAGCGGGGAGCACAGATACGCAGTATTTT. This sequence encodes CASSGLAGSTDTQYF.

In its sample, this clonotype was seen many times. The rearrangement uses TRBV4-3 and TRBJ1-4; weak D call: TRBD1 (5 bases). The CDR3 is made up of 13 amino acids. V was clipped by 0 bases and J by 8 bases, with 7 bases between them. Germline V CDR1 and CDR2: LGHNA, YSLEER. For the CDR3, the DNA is TGCGCCAGCAGCCAAGATGGGGGAGAAAAACTGTTTTTT. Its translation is CASSQDGGEKLFF.

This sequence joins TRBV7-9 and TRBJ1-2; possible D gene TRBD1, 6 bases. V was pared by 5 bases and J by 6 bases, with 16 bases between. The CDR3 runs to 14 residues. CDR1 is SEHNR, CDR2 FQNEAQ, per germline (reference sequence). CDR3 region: CASSLTGLRDGYTF. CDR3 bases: TGTGCCAGCAGCCTCACAGGGCTAAGGGATGGCTACACCTTC.

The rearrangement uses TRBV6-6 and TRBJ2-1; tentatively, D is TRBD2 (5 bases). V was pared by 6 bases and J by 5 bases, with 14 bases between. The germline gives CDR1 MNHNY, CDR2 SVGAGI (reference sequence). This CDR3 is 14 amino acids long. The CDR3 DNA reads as TGTGCCAGCAGGCCGGACTGGGTAAACAATGAGCAGTTCTTC. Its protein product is CASRPDWVNNEQFF.

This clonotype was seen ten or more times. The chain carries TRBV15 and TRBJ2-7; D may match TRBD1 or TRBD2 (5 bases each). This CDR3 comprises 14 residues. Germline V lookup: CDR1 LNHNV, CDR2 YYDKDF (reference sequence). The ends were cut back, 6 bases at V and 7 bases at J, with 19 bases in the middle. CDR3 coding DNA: TGTGCCACCAGGCCGGGCCTACTAGGACAAGAGCAGTACTTC. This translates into CATRPGLLGQEQYF.

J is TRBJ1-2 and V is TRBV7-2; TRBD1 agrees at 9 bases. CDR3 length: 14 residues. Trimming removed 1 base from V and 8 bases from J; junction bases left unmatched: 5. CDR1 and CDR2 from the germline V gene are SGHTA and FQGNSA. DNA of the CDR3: TGTGCCAGCAGCTTAGGAGGACAGGGGAGAGGCTACACCTTC. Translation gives CASSLGGQGRGYTF.

The CDR3 nucleotides are TGTGCCAGCAGCCCGCGGACAGGATCCGGCTACACCTTC. Translation: CASSPRTGSGYTF. The gene calls are TRBV7-3 and TRBJ1-2; TRBD1 matches 7 bases. The CDR3 sequence is 13 residues long. Germline values: CDR1 SGHTA, CDR2 FQGTGA. V lost 5 bases and J lost 8; bases outside the gene matches: 8.

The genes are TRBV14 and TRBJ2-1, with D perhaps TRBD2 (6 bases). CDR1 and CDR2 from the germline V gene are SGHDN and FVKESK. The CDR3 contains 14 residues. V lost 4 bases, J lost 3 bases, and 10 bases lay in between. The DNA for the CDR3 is TGTGCCAGCAGCCCCGCCGGGGGCTACAATGAGCAGTTCTTC. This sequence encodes CASSPAGGYNEQFF.

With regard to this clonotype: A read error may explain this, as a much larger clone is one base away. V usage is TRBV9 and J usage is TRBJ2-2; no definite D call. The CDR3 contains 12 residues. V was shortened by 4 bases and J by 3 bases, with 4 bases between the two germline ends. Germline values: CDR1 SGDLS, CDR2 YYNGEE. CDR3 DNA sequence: TGTGCCAGCAGCCCCCACACCGGGGAGCTGTTTTTT. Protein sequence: CASSPHTGELFF.

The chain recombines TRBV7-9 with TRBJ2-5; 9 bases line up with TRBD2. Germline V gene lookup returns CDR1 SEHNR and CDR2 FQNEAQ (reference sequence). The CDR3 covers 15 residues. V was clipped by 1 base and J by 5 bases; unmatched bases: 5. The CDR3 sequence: CASSLVAGAIETQYF. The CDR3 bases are TGTGCCAGCAGCTTAGTAGCGGGGGCCATCGAGACCCAGTACTTC.

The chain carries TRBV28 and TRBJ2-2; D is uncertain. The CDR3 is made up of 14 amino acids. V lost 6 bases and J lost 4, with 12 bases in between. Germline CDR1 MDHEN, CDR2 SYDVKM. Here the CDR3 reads CASSPGGATGELFF. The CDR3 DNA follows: TGTGCCAGCAGCCCCGGCGGCGCCACCGGGGAGCTGTTTTTT.

The CDR3 DNA is TGTGCCACCGACCGGACTGCGGGCCACAATGAGCAGTTCTTC. Encoded protein: CATDRTAGHNEQFF. J is TRBJ2-1 and V is TRBV19; tentatively, D is TRBD2 (5 bases). Trimming left V 10 bases short and J 5 bases short, with 18 bases between. From germline, CDR1 is LNHDA and CDR2 SQIVND (reference sequence). This CDR3 spans 14 amino acids.